Listed below are T cell receptor beta chains from one sample, sequenced in a study of beta chain features in type 1 diabetes. The table came from immunoSEQ multiplex PCR; TCRdb's copy has only in-frame clones and leaves some out. The sample gives about 900,000 clones, 17% of which show up once; 0.023% is in the top ten. Input material: naive CD4+ T cells from blood. The receptor source for this set is a woman younger than 30 in good health. The CDR3 runs from the conserved cysteine through the conserved F or W. A D gene is named only where the DNA matches it firmly. A row's size may be missing; if present it is once, few, many or a size class.

CAGRRGGTYNEQFF | TGTGCCGGTCGACGGGGCGGGACCTACAATGAGCAGTTCTTC | - | TRBJ2-1 | TRBV28 | -
CSVAGRPSTDTQYF | TGCAGCGTTGCTGGCAGGCCTAGCACAGATACGCAGTATTTT | - | TRBJ2-3 | TRBV29-1 | -
CASSLLVRGHEQFF | TGTGCCAGCAGCTTACTCGTCAGGGGCCATGAGCAGTTCTTC | few | TRBJ2-1 | TRBV7-8 | -
CASSLRASEPYNEQFF | TGTGCCAGCAGTTTGCGGGCTAGCGAACCCTACAATGAGCAGTTCTTC | - | TRBJ2-1 | TRBV27 | -
CASSKVTSGSINEQFF | TGTGCCAGCAGCAAAGTAACTAGCGGGAGTATCAATGAGCAGTTCTTC | - | TRBJ2-1 | TRBV21-1 | -
CASSLGFNEQFF | TGCGCCAGCAGCTTGGGTTTCAATGAGCAGTTCTTC | once | TRBJ2-1 | TRBV5-1 | -
CASSLDYPGTGELFF | TGCGCCAGCAGCTTGGACTACCCAGGAACCGGGGAGCTGTTTTTT | - | TRBJ2-2 | TRBV5-1 | -
CASSYTGTNQPQHF | TGTGCCAGCAGTTACACAGGTACCAATCAGCCCCAGCATTTT | - | TRBJ1-5 | TRBV6-6 | -
CASSYLTREKLFF | TGTGCCAGCAGTTACCTGACCCGCGAAAAACTGTTTTTT | - | TRBJ1-4 | TRBV6-5 | -
CASSKSDFSGNTIYF | TGTGCCAGCAGCAAATCAGATTTCTCTGGAAACACCATATATTTT | few | TRBJ1-3 | TRBV7-2 | -
CASSYHGELFF | TGTGCCAGCAGTTATCACGGGGAGCTGTTTTTT | few | TRBJ2-2 | TRBV2 | -
CASSLLDRDYEQYF | TGTGCCAGCAGCTTGTTGGACAGGGACTACGAGCAGTACTTC | few | TRBJ2-7 | TRBV5-6 | TRBD1
CASSYSTGNQPQHF | TGTGCCAGCAGTTACTCGACGGGGAATCAGCCCCAGCATTTT | few | TRBJ1-5 | TRBV6-6 | -
CASSLALGQGIHEQYF | TGTGCCAGCAGCTTAGCGCTTGGACAGGGGATTCACGAGCAGTACTTC | few | TRBJ2-7 | TRBV11-1 | TRBD1
CASRGVAKNIQYF | TGTGCCAGCAGGGGTGTAGCCAAAAACATTCAGTACTTC | few | TRBJ2-4 | TRBV28 | -
CASSEAAGSGQPQHF | TGTGCCAGCAGTGAAGCAGCGGGGTCTGGGCAGCCCCAGCATTTT | - | TRBJ1-5 | TRBV2 | -
CASRGDARTQYF | TGTGCCAGCAGGGGGGACGCCAGGACCCAGTACTTC | - | TRBJ2-5 | TRBV10-3 | -
CASRSRGTGVTEAFF | TGTGCCAGCAGATCGCGGGGGACAGGGGTCACTGAAGCTTTCTTT | - | TRBJ1-1 | TRBV28 | TRBD1
CASSAVPLWTDTQYF | TGTGCCAGCAGCGCCGTCCCGCTCTGGACAGATACGCAGTATTTT | few | TRBJ2-3 | TRBV9 | -
CASSLASGGYYEQYF | TGTGCCAGCAGTTTGGCATCAGGGGGCTACTACGAGCAGTACTTC | - | TRBJ2-7 | TRBV28 | TRBD1